Each of the 27 T cell receptor beta chains below was sequenced from the same sample in a study of cytomegalovirus exposure and HLA in healthy donors. Primers included in the PCR were 60 Vbeta and 13 Jbeta primers. Data came from immunoSEQ multiplex PCR; TCRdb stores just in-frame clones and leaves some out. The sample lists 35,000 to 55,000 clones; 60% to 80% were seen once. The sample was PBMCs. The receptors derive from a man aged 30-40 years in good health and CMV-seronegative.

This clone appeared a few times. The CDR3 region has the DNA TGTGCCAGCAGTGTGACGGGAGAGGTCTACAATGAGCAGTTCTTC. It specifies CASSVTGEVYNEQFF. J is TRBJ2-1 and V is TRBV28, with D possibly being TRBD2 (6 bases). Looked up from germline, CDR1 is MDHEN and CDR2 is SYDVKM. V was pared by 5 bases and J by 3 bases, with 14 bases between. This CDR3 comprises 15 residues.

The chain is built from TRBV5-8 and TRBJ2-5, with D maybe TRBD1 (5 bases). Germline V CDR1 and CDR2: SGHTS, YDEGEE. V lost 0 bases to trimming and J lost 2 bases, with 14 bases between them. The CDR3 sequence is 16 residues long. The CDR3 reads CASSLGRVVGQETQYF. In nucleotides, the CDR3 is TGTGCCAGCAGCTTGGGCAGGGTTGTTGGGCAAGAGACCCAGTACTTC.

This clone is a singleton in its sample. CDR3 bases: TGTGCCAGCAGGCCAGATCAGGATGGCTACACCTTC. Protein: CASRPDQDGYTF. The V gene is TRBV2, the J gene TRBJ1-2; D gene unclear. Germline values: CDR1 SNHLY, CDR2 FYNNEI. The V and J ends lost 6 bases and 6 bases respectively, with 11 bases between them. The CDR3 spans 12 residues. The full variable domain, its missing parts supplied by reference TRBV2 and TRBJ1-2, is EPEVTQTPSHQVTQMGQEVILRCVPISNHLYFYWYRQILGQKVEFLVSFYNNEISEKSEIFDDQFSVERPDGSNFTLKIRSTKLEDSAMYFCASRPDQDGYTFGSGTRLTVV.

CDR3 coding DNA: TGTGCCAGCAGCTCAGTAGCGGGAGCCTACAATGAGCAGTTCTTC. Translation gives CASSSVAGAYNEQFF. V and J are TRBV7-3 and TRBJ2-1, with 9 bases aligning to TRBD2. J lost 2 bases, V lost 4 bases, and 3 bases had no gene match. CDR3 length equals 15 residues. Germline V gene sequence: CDR1 SGHTA, CDR2 FQGTGA.

The chain combines TRBV20-1 with TRBJ2-3, with D possibly matching TRBD2 (6 bases). The CDR3 sequence is 11 residues long. Trimming removed 5 bases at V and 6 bases at J, with 9 bases between. Per germline, CDR1 DFQATT and CDR2 SNEGSKA (reference sequence). The DNA for the CDR3 is TGCAGTGCTGGGCTAGCGGATACGCAGTATTTT. Its translation is CSAGLADTQYF.

This chain links TRBV28 with TRBJ2-5; TRBD1 agrees at 7 bases. J was trimmed by 3 bases and V by 6 bases; bases with no gene match: 4. This CDR3 region has 13 residues. The V gene's germline CDR1 is MDHEN and CDR2 SYDVKM. The CDR3 spells CASSPGTEETQYF. DNA of the CDR3: TGTGCCAGCAGCCCCGGGACAGAAGAGACCCAGTACTTC.

The chain uses TRBV15 and TRBJ1-6, with D possibly TRBD1 on 5 matching bases. V lost 10 bases and J 10 bases, leaving 17 bases between the germline ends. There are 13 residues in the CDR3. Germline V gene sequence: CDR1 LNHNV, CDR2 YYDKDF (reference sequence). The CDR3 spells CASRARSGSPLHF. The CDR3 DNA reads as TGTGCCAGCAGGGCACGATCCGGGTCACCCCTCCACTTT.

A note on this clone: Germline is not matched at one junction end, which may reflect a read error. V gene TRBV7-9 combines with J gene TRBJ2-7; 14 bases line up with TRBD2. Per germline, CDR1 SEHNR and CDR2 FQNEAQ (reference sequence). This CDR3 region has 16 residues. CDR3 DNA: TGTTCCAGCAGCCCACCAGGGACTAGCGGGAGCCACGAGCAGTACTTC. It is translated as CSSSPPGTSGSHEQYF.

The chain joins TRBV7-3 to TRBJ2-2; D possibly corresponds to TRBD2 (6 bases). Trimming shortened V by 3 bases and J by 1 base, and 9 bases separated the two germline ends. Per germline, CDR1 SGHTA and CDR2 FQGTGA. CDR3 size: 15 residues. CDR3 amino acids: CASSLDYRNTGELFF. The DNA of the CDR3 is TGTGCCAGCAGCTTGGACTACAGGAACACCGGGGAGCTGTTTTTT.

The chain couples TRBV19 to TRBJ1-2; 7 nucleotides match TRBD1. The CDR3 has 16 amino acids. Trimming removed 4 bases from V and 2 bases from J; junction bases left unmatched: 10. From germline, CDR1 is LNHDA and CDR2 SQIVND (reference sequence). The CDR3 reads CASSTLTGLTNYGYTF. Written as DNA, the CDR3 is TGTGCCAGTAGTACCCTGACAGGGCTTACGAACTATGGCTACACCTTC.

The genes are TRBV7-6 and TRBJ1-1; D perhaps matches TRBD1 (5 bases). The length of the CDR3 is 14 residues. V gave up 5 bases and J gave up 4 bases, with 14 bases separating them. CDR1 SGHVS and CDR2 FNYEAQ come from the germline V gene. The CDR3: CASSPSPGGTEAFF. The CDR3 region has the DNA TGTGCCAGCAGCCCTAGCCCGGGGGGCACTGAAGCTTTCTTT.

This clone was counted a few times. The chain has TRBV2 and TRBJ1-5; TRBD1 aligns across 8 bases. Germline trimming cut 6 bases from V and 8 bases from J; bases unmatched to any gene: 9. The CDR3 extends over 14 amino acids. Per the germline V gene, CDR1 is SNHLY and CDR2 is FYNNEI. This chain's CDR3 is CASSEDRVGKPQHF. CDR3 DNA sequence: TGTGCCAGCAGCGAGGACAGGGTGGGGAAGCCCCAGCATTTT.

This chain joins TRBV7-8 and TRBJ1-6; weak D call: TRBD1 (5 bases). The CDR3 totals 15 residues. Trimming cost V 2 bases and J 11 bases, with 16 bases left between them. Germline values: CDR1 SGHVS, CDR2 FQNEAQ. The CDR3 nucleotides read TGTGCCAGCAGCTTAAACTCGGACACCGGTCCACCCCTCCACTTT. Protein sequence: CASSLNSDTGPPLHF.

This chain links TRBV6-5 with TRBJ2-7; tentatively, D is TRBD1 (6 bases). The CDR3 is 14 amino acids. Trimming cost V 2 bases and J 0 bases, with 8 bases left between them. Per the germline V gene, CDR1 is MNHEY and CDR2 is SVGAGI. CDR3 sequence reads: CASSYKDSSYEQYF. In DNA form, the CDR3 reads TGTGCCAGCAGTTACAAGGACAGCTCCTACGAGCAGTACTTC.

On this clone itself: The sample has other DNA sequences that encode this CDR3 too. The chain carries TRBV15 and TRBJ2-1; 13 bases are shared with TRBD2. Germline V gene data show CDR1 as LNHNV and CDR2 as YYDKDF (reference sequence). Germline trimming cut 1 base from V and 7 bases from J; bases unmatched to any gene: 1. The CDR3 totals 15 residues. The CDR3 DNA reads TGTGCCACCAGCAGAGGGACTAGCGGGAGTAATGAGCAGTTCTTC. This sequence encodes CATSRGTSGSNEQFF.

This rearrangement joins TRBV4-2 to TRBJ2-1, with 9 bases that match TRBD1. Germline lookup yields CDR1 LGHNA and CDR2 YNFKEQ. Unmatched junction bases numbered 13, after V lost 6 bases and J lost 7 bases. The CDR3 runs 16 residues. The CDR3 spells CASSYVTGTGNNEQFF. The CDR3, as DNA: TGTGCCAGCAGTTATGTGACCGGGACAGGGAATAATGAGCAGTTCTTC.

The CDR3 nucleotides are TGTGCCAGCAGCTTCCTATCTACCGCAGATACGCAGTATTTT. This gives the protein CASSFLSTADTQYF. The chain joins TRBV5-4 to TRBJ2-3; D call uncertain. V dropped 2 bases and J dropped 4 bases, with 11 bases sitting between them. This CDR3 region has 14 residues. From germline, CDR1 is SGHNT and CDR2 YYREEE (reference sequence).

The chain carries TRBV14 and TRBJ2-5, with TRBD2 identical over 10 bases. After removal of 4 bases from V and 5 bases from J, the junction contained 7 bases not matched to a gene. The CDR3 sequence is 15 residues long. Germline V lookup: CDR1 SGHDN, CDR2 FVKESK. This chain's CDR3 is CASSRGLALGETQYF. The CDR3 DNA is TGTGCCAGCAGCCGGGGACTAGCGTTGGGGGAGACCCAGTACTTC.

The chain combines TRBV6-1 with TRBJ1-1; 8 bases are shared with TRBD1. This CDR3 is 14 amino acids long. Germline lookup yields CDR1 MNHNS and CDR2 SASEGT. Trimming cost V 7 bases and J 0 bases; bases outside gene matches: 4. CDR3 amino acids: CASIQTGVNTEAFF. The CDR3 DNA is TGTGCCAGCATCCAGACAGGGGTGAACACTGAAGCTTTCTTT.

V usage is TRBV18 and J usage is TRBJ2-1; TRBD1 agrees at 7 bases. Germline V gene lookup returns CDR1 KGHSH and CDR2 LQKENI. This CDR3 has 15 residues. V shed 2 bases and J 8 bases; nucleotides not matched to a gene: 9. CDR3 in amino acids: CASSPMTGRFDEQFF. For the CDR3, the DNA is TGTGCCAGCTCACCAATGACAGGGCGTTTCGATGAGCAGTTCTTC.

This clone was counted between two and nine times. This chain links TRBV11-2 with TRBJ2-2, with 7 bases identical to TRBD1. With V trimmed by 3 bases and J by 6 bases, 7 bases remained unmatched. Germline CDR1 SGHAT, CDR2 FQNNGV. The CDR3 length is 15 residues. CDR3 sequence reads: CASSFVGGLAGELFF. As DNA, the CDR3 is TGTGCCAGCAGCTTTGTAGGGGGCCTGGCCGGGGAGCTGTTTTTT.

This chain uses TRBV27 with TRBJ2-1, with 7 nucleotides matching TRBD1. This CDR3 has 15 amino acids. V shed 5 bases, J shed 6 bases, and the junction held 10 bases outside the gene matches. The germline CDR1 and CDR2 sequences are MNHEY and SMNVEV (reference sequence). CDR3 protein: CASSLGDSQVNEQFF. DNA for the CDR3: TGTGCCAGCAGTCTGGGGGACAGCCAGGTCAATGAGCAGTTCTTC.

The V and J genes are TRBV27 and TRBJ2-1, with 7 positions matching TRBD1. V shed 4 bases, J shed 0 bases, and the junction held 3 bases outside the gene matches. CDR3 length equals 15 residues. Germline lookup yields CDR1 MNHEY and CDR2 SMNVEV (reference sequence). This CDR3 is CASSWDRASYNEQFF. CDR3 nucleotide sequence: TGTGCCAGCAGTTGGGACAGAGCCTCCTACAATGAGCAGTTCTTC.

V and J are TRBV7-9 and TRBJ2-3; 8 bases map to TRBD2. CDR1 SEHNR and CDR2 FQNEAQ come from the germline V gene (reference sequence). V lost 5 bases, J lost 4 bases, and 14 bases stayed unmatched. This CDR3 spans 17 amino acids. The CDR3 nucleotides read TGTGCCAGCAGCCCCCGGTTCGGAGCGGGAGTCCCAGATACGCAGTATTTT. Protein: CASSPRFGAGVPDTQYF.

This chain links TRBV6-1 with TRBJ2-7; TRBD2 aligns across 11 bases. The J segment lost 5 bases and the V segment lost 8 bases, leaving 11 bases of the junction unmatched. The CDR3 has 15 amino acids. From germline, CDR1 is MNHNS and CDR2 SASEGT. CDR3 nucleotides: TGTGCCAGCTCCGAGGTAGCGGGAGGGGCGGACGAGCAGTACTTC. This gives the protein CASSEVAGGADEQYF.

This chain links TRBV6-1 with TRBJ2-6, with D hard to call. CDR3 length: 15 residues. The V end lost 1 base, the J end lost 0 bases, and 4 bases lay between the germline ends. Per the germline V gene, CDR1 is MNHNS and CDR2 is SASEGT. CDR3 residues: CASSEDGSGANVLTF. CDR3 nucleotides: TGTGCCAGCAGTGAAGACGGCTCTGGGGCCAACGTCCTGACTTTC.

The rearrangement joins TRBV10-2 to TRBJ2-7; D ambiguous. Germline values: CDR1 WSHSY, CDR2 SAAADI. Between the trimmed V and J ends, which lost 2 bases and 3 bases, there was a span of 8 bases. This CDR3 has 13 amino acids. CDR3 loop: CASSEGEVYEQYF. CDR3 sequence (DNA): TGCGCCAGCAGTGAGGGAGAGGTCTACGAGCAGTACTTC.